The 9 T cell receptor beta chains given below trace back to one sample, sequenced in a study of blood T cell repertoires in COVID-19. Here immunoSEQ multiplex PCR was the method, and the copy in TCRdb shows in-frame clones only, minus some. The sample lists 250,000 to 350,000 clones, around 88% seen once, with 0.75% to 0.9% in the top ten. Sample: peripheral blood. The source of these receptors is a man younger than 45 with acute or convalescent COVID-19.

This sequence joins TRBV30 and TRBJ1-5; TRBD1 aligns across 10 bases. The V and J ends lost 4 bases and 2 bases, in that order; junction bases with no gene match: 8. CDR1 and CDR2 from the germline V gene are GTSNPN and SVGIG (reference sequence). This CDR3 region has 16 residues. The CDR3 reads CAWKDRGRGGNQPQHF. The CDR3 DNA is TGTGCCTGGAAGGACAGGGGGAGGGGTGGCAATCAGCCCCAGCATTTT. Filled out from reference TRBV30 and TRBJ1-5, the complete variable domain reads SQTIHQWPATLVQPVGSPLSLECTVEGTSNPNLYWYRQAAGRGLQLLFYSVGIGQISSEVPQNLSASRPQDRQFILSSKKLLLSDSGFYLCAWKDRGRGGNQPQHFGDGTRLSIL.

This rearrangement joins TRBV3-1 (or the pseudogene TRBV3-2) to TRBJ2-5, with TRBD1 as a possible D gene (6 bases). The CDR3 is made up of 17 amino acids. Germline V gene data show CDR1 as LGHDT and CDR2 as YNNKEL (reference sequence). V was pared by 3 bases and J by 2 bases, with 19 bases between. The chain's CDR3 is CASSHPFTGPLQETQYF. As DNA, the CDR3 is TGTGCCAGCAGCCATCCGTTCACAGGGCCCTTACAAGAGACCCAGTACTTC.

The chain has TRBV27 and TRBJ1-3, with D perhaps TRBD1 (6 bases). Trimming cost V 6 bases and J 0 bases, with 12 bases left between them. The CDR3 consists of 15 residues. Per the germline V gene, CDR1 is MNHEY and CDR2 is SMNVEV (reference sequence). CDR3 bases: TGTGCCAGCAGCGAGGACAGTTACTCTGGAAACACCATATATTTT. It translates to CASSEDSYSGNTIYF.

Remarks on this clone: Relative to the germline gene, one junction end is altered; a read error may explain this. The chain joins TRBV19 to TRBJ2-1; D ambiguous. The CDR3 has 14 amino acids. CDR1 and CDR2 from the germline V gene are LNHDA and SQIVND (reference sequence). In DNA, the CDR3 is TGCGATACCAGCAGGCGCACTCTCTACAATGAGCAGTTCTTC. It yields the protein CDTSRRTLYNEQFF.

V is TRBV27 and J is TRBJ2-1; TRBD2 matches 11 bases. The V gene's germline CDR1 is MNHEY and CDR2 SMNVEV (reference sequence). This CDR3 has 16 residues. Unmatched junction bases numbered 15, after V lost 8 bases and J lost 9 bases. In nucleotides, the CDR3 is TGTGCCAGCGGATTAGGGGCTAGCGGGGGGCAGGGTGAGCAGTTCTTC. Translation: CASGLGASGGQGEQFF.

The chain couples TRBV15 to TRBJ1-5; 9 positions agree with TRBD1. This CDR3 contains 16 residues. V was pared by 11 bases and J by 6 bases, with 17 bases of the junction left unmatched. From germline, CDR1 is LNHNV and CDR2 YYDKDF (reference sequence). In nucleotides, the CDR3 is TGTGCCTCGCCCGGGCGCGACAGGGGGAACAGTCAGCCCCAGCATTTT. Protein: CASPGRDRGNSQPQHF.

V gene TRBV7-9 combines with J gene TRBJ1-3, with 8 bases fitting TRBD1. This CDR3 comprises 16 residues. With V trimmed by 6 bases and J by 4 bases, 11 bases remained unmatched. Looked up from germline, CDR1 is SEHNR and CDR2 is FQNEAQ (reference sequence). DNA for the CDR3: TGTGCCAGCAGGGGTATGGACAGGGCTAAAGGAAACACCATATATTTT. It encodes CASRGMDRAKGNTIYF.

In this sample, this clone turned up once. This chain links TRBV3-1 (or the pseudogene TRBV3-2) with TRBJ1-2; TRBD1 matches 7 bases. Per germline, CDR1 LGHDT and CDR2 YNNKEL (reference sequence). J gave up 3 bases and V 0 bases, and 10 bases lay outside the gene matches. The CDR3 covers 17 residues. The CDR3 sequence: CASSQEGIGGPHYGYTF. The DNA for the CDR3 is TGTGCCAGCAGCCAAGAGGGCATAGGGGGCCCCCACTATGGCTACACCTTC.

The J gene is TRBJ1-5, the V gene TRBV3-1 (or the pseudogene TRBV3-2); 7 bases are a match to TRBD1. This CDR3 is 15 amino acids long. The V segment lost 2 bases and the J segment 5 bases; nucleotides outside the gene matches: 6. CDR1 LGHDT and CDR2 YNNKEL come from the germline V gene (reference sequence). CDR3 DNA sequence: TGTGCCAGCAGCCAAAGCGACAGGGCGCATCAGCCCCAGCATTTT. Translation: CASSQSDRAHQPQHF.